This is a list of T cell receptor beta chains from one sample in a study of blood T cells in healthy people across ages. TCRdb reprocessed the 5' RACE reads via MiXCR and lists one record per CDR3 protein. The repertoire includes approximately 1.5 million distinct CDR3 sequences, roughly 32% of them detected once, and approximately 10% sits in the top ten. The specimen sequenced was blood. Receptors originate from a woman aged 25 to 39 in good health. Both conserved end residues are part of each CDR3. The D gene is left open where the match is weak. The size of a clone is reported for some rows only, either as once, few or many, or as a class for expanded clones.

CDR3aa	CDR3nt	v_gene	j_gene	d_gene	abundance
CASSPSGARSYNEQFF	TGTGCCAGCAGCCCAAGCGGGGCCCGCTCCTACAATGAGCAGTTCTTC	TRBV27	TRBJ2-1	TRBD2	-
CASSVAGQGVNKQFF	TGTGCCAGCAGCGTAGCGGGACAGGGTGTAAATAAGCAGTTCTTC	TRBV9	TRBJ2-1	TRBD1	-
CASQGGNHEQYF	TGTGCCTCTCAGGGGGGGAACCACGAGCAGTACTTC	TRBV15	TRBJ2-7	-	-
CASSLYMGEGPDEQFF	TGTGCCAGCAGCTTATATATGGGGGAAGGGCCCGATGAGCAGTTCTTC	TRBV7-3	TRBJ2-1	-	-
CSARVLAERETQYF	TGCAGTGCTAGGGTTCTAGCGGAGAGAGAGACCCAGTACTTC	TRBV20-1	TRBJ2-5	TRBD2	few
CASSQGPSRTDTQYF	TGTGCCAGCAGCCAAGGTCCCAGCAGGACAGATACGCAGTATTTT	TRBV3-1	TRBJ2-3	-	-
CASSQDVNTEAFF	TGCGCCAGCAGCCAAGATGTGAACACTGAAGCTTTCTTT	TRBV4-1	TRBJ1-1	-	few
CASSLIAGVKSYEQYF	TGTGCCAGCAGTTTGATAGCAGGGGTTAAGTCCTACGAGCAGTACTTC	TRBV12-3/TRBV12-4	TRBJ2-7	-	few
CASSLKGLAGTRSEYNEQFF	TGTGCCAGCAGCTTAAAGGGACTAGCGGGGACCCGCTCTGAATACAATGAGCAGTTCTTC	TRBV7-3	TRBJ2-1	TRBD2	few
CARGGTGDHEQYF	TGTGCCAGAGGCGGGACAGGGGACCACGAGCAGTACTTC	TRBV2	TRBJ2-7	TRBD1	-
CASSQTAGLEQFF	TGCGCCAGCAGCCAGACAGCGGGATTGGAACAGTTCTTC	TRBV4-1	TRBJ2-1	TRBD2	few
CASLGESPLHF	TGTGCCAGCCTGGGGGAATCACCCCTCCACTTT	TRBV28	TRBJ1-6	-	-
CASSPPGLGAESPTYGYTF	TGTGCCAGCAGCCCCCCAGGCTTGGGGGCCGAATCGCCGACGTATGGCTACACCTTC	TRBV4-2	TRBJ1-2	-	-
CASSRIDRGAYEQYF	TGTGCCAGCAGCCGAATTGACAGGGGGGCCTACGAGCAGTACTTC	TRBV7-3	TRBJ2-7	TRBD1	few
CASSFGQDYTF	TGTGCCAGCAGCTTCGGACAGGACTACACCTTC	TRBV5-6	TRBJ1-2	TRBD1	-
CAISVGTGKGSGTGELFF	TGTGCCATCAGCGTGGGGACAGGGAAAGGATCGGGCACCGGGGAGCTGTTTTTT	TRBV10-3	TRBJ2-2	TRBD1	-
CATSGEGDSYNEQFF	TGTGCCACCAGCGGGGAGGGCGACTCCTACAATGAGCAGTTCTTC	TRBV15	TRBJ2-1	TRBD2	few
CASNIPGLATGEQYF	TGTGCCAGCAATATACCGGGACTAGCAACGGGCGAGCAGTACTTC	TRBV2	TRBJ2-7	TRBD2	few
CASSESRSVGAHTYNEQFF	TGTGCCAGCAGTGAGAGTCGGAGTGTGGGGGCTCATACCTACAATGAGCAGTTCTTC	TRBV2	TRBJ2-1	-	-
CASGRSPIMNTEAFF	TGTGCCAGCGGCCGATCGCCGATTATGAACACTGAAGCTTTCTTT	TRBV7-8	TRBJ1-1	-	few
CASSLDVGLDGEKLFF	TGTGCCAGCAGTTTAGACGTGGGATTAGACGGGGAAAAACTGTTTTTT	TRBV28	TRBJ1-4	-	once
CASSHRPLAERSLVYF	TGCGCCAGCAGCCACCGACCCCTGGCAGAACGGAGCCTCGTGTACTTC	TRBV5-1	TRBJ2-7	-	-
CASSQGQVTDTQYF	TGCGCCAGCAGCCAAGGACAGGTCACAGATACGCAGTATTTT	TRBV5-1	TRBJ2-3	TRBD1	few
CASSYGAGGNEQFF	TGTGCCAGCAGTTACGGCGCTGGGGGTAATGAGCAGTTCTTC	TRBV6-2/TRBV6-3	TRBJ2-1	-	few
CASSPILRADTQYF	TGTGCCAGCAGCCCAATACTACGGGCAGATACGCAGTATTTT	TRBV6-2/TRBV6-3	TRBJ2-3	-	few
CASSTRTGRYTEAFF	TGTGCCAGCAGCACACGGACAGGGAGGTACACTGAAGCTTTCTTT	TRBV5-5	TRBJ1-1	TRBD1	-
CASSPSLIAGGQGTQYF	TGTGCCAGCAGCCCCTCCCTAATAGCGGGGGGGCAAGGTACGCAGTATTTT	TRBV6-4	TRBJ2-3	TRBD2	-
CASSSDRVDEQFF	TGTGCCAGCAGCTCCGACAGGGTAGATGAGCAGTTCTTC	TRBV7-9	TRBJ2-1	TRBD1	few
CASASRTDTQYF	TGTGCCAGCGCCTCCCGCACAGATACGCAGTATTTT	TRBV21-1	TRBJ2-3	-	-
CASSLQGVNGVTQYF	TGTGCCAGTAGCTTGCAGGGGGTGAATGGCGTTACGCAGTATTTT	TRBV5-7	TRBJ2-3	TRBD1	few
CSAPLGESSYNEQFF	TGCAGTGCTCCCCTGGGGGAGAGCTCCTACAATGAGCAGTTCTTC	TRBV20-1	TRBJ2-1	-	-
CSAHTSTDTQYF	TGCAGTGCCCATACAAGCACAGATACGCAGTATTTT	TRBV20-1	TRBJ2-3	-	-
CASRRLAGLETQYF	TGTGCCAGCAGACGACTAGCCGGATTGGAGACCCAGTACTTC	TRBV7-2	TRBJ2-5	TRBD2	many
CATSDAGITHPETQYF	TGTGCCACCAGTGACGCCGGGATCACGCATCCCGAGACCCAGTACTTC	TRBV24-1	TRBJ2-5	-	few
CSASPGSNQPQHF	TGCAGTGCTAGTCCCGGGAGCAATCAGCCCCAGCATTTT	TRBV20-1	TRBJ1-5	-	-
CASSRFDSRLRSYNEQFF	TGTGCCAGCAGCCGTTTTGATAGCAGACTTAGGTCCTACAATGAGCAGTTCTTC	TRBV7-9	TRBJ2-1	-	-
CASSRWDRGLYEQYF	TGTGCCAGCAGCCGATGGGACAGGGGGCTCTACGAGCAGTACTTC	TRBV7-9	TRBJ2-7	TRBD1	-
CASYERVASPYNEQFF	TGTGCCAGCTACGAAAGGGTGGCGTCCCCCTATAATGAGCAGTTCTTC	TRBV2	TRBJ2-1	-	-
CASSPGQQQETQYF	TGTGCCAGCAGTCCGGGACAGCAACAAGAGACCCAGTACTTC	TRBV12-3/TRBV12-4	TRBJ2-5	TRBD1	few
CASSNGLAGNEQFF	TGTGCCAGCAGCAATGGACTAGCGGGGAATGAGCAGTTCTTC	TRBV9	TRBJ2-1	TRBD2	many